Following are 27 T cell receptor beta chains from one sample sequenced in a study of blood T cell repertoires in COVID-19. The repertoire was sequenced with immunoSEQ multiplex PCR; TCRdb's copy has only in-frame clones and lacks some. The repertoire consists of 230,000 or so clones, with 80% to 85% occurring once and the leading ten covering about 4.2%. Material for sequencing was peripheral blood. The receptors were gathered from a man between 50 and 59 years old with active or convalescent COVID-19.

The rearrangement links TRBV20-1 to TRBJ1-1; D may be TRBD1 (5 bases). Germline V lookup: CDR1 DFQATT, CDR2 SNEGSKA (reference sequence). The CDR3 length is 13 residues. V was cut by 3 bases and J by 4 bases, with 12 bases left in between. CDR3 nucleotides: TGCAGTGCTAGTGTAACAGGCTCCACTGAAGCTTTCTTT. Amino acids: CSASVTGSTEAFF.

The J gene is TRBJ1-6, the V gene TRBV4-2; 10 bases map to TRBD1. V shed 0 bases and J 2 bases; nucleotides not matched to a gene: 10. The CDR3 has 20 residues. Germline CDR1 reads LGHNA; CDR2 reads YNFKEQ. This chain's CDR3 is CASSQELAGQGIPYNSPLHF. CDR3 in DNA: TGTGCCAGCAGCCAAGAACTCGCGGGACAGGGGATTCCCTATAATTCACCCCTCCACTTT.

This rearrangement joins TRBV6-5 to TRBJ1-1; D gene uncertain. V lost 5 bases and J lost 1, with 11 bases in between. Germline CDR1 and CDR2: MNHEY and SVGAGI. The CDR3 runs to 14 residues. CDR3 sequence reads: CASSPGSENTEAFF. In nucleotides, the CDR3 is TGTGCCAGCAGTCCGGGGAGCGAGAACACTGAAGCTTTCTTT.

This clone has just a few counts. The V and J genes are TRBV19 and TRBJ1-3; D might be TRBD1 (5 bases). The CDR3 has 13 amino acids. Trimming shortened V by 6 bases and J by 3 bases, and 9 bases separated the two germline ends. Germline CDR1 LNHDA, CDR2 SQIVND (reference sequence). As DNA, the CDR3 is TGTGCCAGTAGGACAGAGGTTGGAAACACCATATATTTT. As protein: CASRTEVGNTIYF.

This chain's CDR3 is CASSRDSLNSPLHF. In DNA form, the CDR3 reads TGTGCCAGCAGCCGGGACAGTTTGAATTCACCCCTCCACTTT. The chain uses TRBV9 and TRBJ1-6; the match to TRBD1 covers 7 bases. The length of the CDR3 is 14 residues. V gave up 4 bases and J gave up 7 bases; unmatched junction bases: 5. CDR1 is SGDLS, CDR2 YYNGEE, per germline.

This clone was observed a handful of times. V is TRBV5-1 and J is TRBJ2-5; tentatively, D is TRBD2 (5 bases). CDR1 and CDR2 (germline): SGHRS, YFSETQ. V lost 1 base to trimming and J lost 4 bases, with 14 bases between them. This CDR3 is 15 amino acids long. The CDR3 sequence is CASSLTSASRETQYF. The CDR3 DNA reads TGCGCCAGCAGCTTGACCTCGGCTAGCAGAGAGACCCAGTACTTC.

V gene TRBV29-1 combines with J gene TRBJ1-4, with D possibly being TRBD1 (5 bases). Deletions cut 0 bases from V and 0 bases from J, with 17 bases between. Germline values: CDR1 SQVTM, CDR2 ANQGSEA. CDR3 length: 18 residues. The CDR3 DNA sequence: TGCAGCGTTGAAGATCAGATTTGGGGCGGGACAACTAATGAAAAACTGTTTTTT. It yields the protein CSVEDQIWGGTTNEKLFF.

The sample holds one count of this clone. The rearrangement links TRBV7-9 to TRBJ1-5, with 8 bases matching TRBD1. The germline V gene has CDR1 SEHNR and CDR2 FQNEAQ (reference sequence). V was pared by 5 bases and J by 7 bases, with 7 bases of the junction left unmatched. The CDR3 runs 14 residues. In nucleotides, the CDR3 is TGTGCCAGCAGCCAAACAGGGGGGCAACAGCCCCAGCATTTT. Residues: CASSQTGGQQPQHF.

CDR3 DNA: TGTGCCAGCAGCTGGCCAGGGGGCAAGGGTACTGAAGCTTTCTTT. Translation: CASSWPGGKGTEAFF. The rearrangement links TRBV13 to TRBJ1-1, with 8 bases lining up with TRBD1. Losses at the gene ends were 4 bases for V and 5 bases for J; bases not matched to a gene: 9. Germline assignment: CDR1 PRHDT and CDR2 FYEKMQ (reference sequence). The CDR3 is 15 amino acids. Based on the CDR3 plus reference TRBV13 and TRBJ1-1, the full variable domain is AAGVIQSPRHLIKEKRETATLKCYPIPRHDTVYWYQQGPGQDPQFLISFYEKMQSDKGSIPDRFSAQQFSDYHSELNMSSLELGDSALYFCASSWPGGKGTEAFFGQGTRLTVV.

J is TRBJ2-7 and V is TRBV7-7; TRBD2 might be the D (6 bases). The CDR3 has 17 residues. Trimming cost V 5 bases and J 6 bases, with 26 bases left between them. Germline V gives CDR1 SSHAT, CDR2 FNYEAQ (reference sequence). CDR3 sequence reads: CASSPTPAGGKVTEQYF. For the CDR3, the DNA is TGTGCCAGCAGCCCTACCCCCGCCGGAGGGAAGGTGACCGAGCAGTACTTC.

The chain recombines TRBV5-1 with TRBJ2-7, with 9 bases fitting TRBD2. V was pared by 5 bases and J by 1 base, with 7 bases of the junction left unmatched. Germline CDR1 reads SGHRS; CDR2 reads YFSETQ. The CDR3 contains 15 residues. CDR3 DNA: TGCGCCAGCAGTGGTCTAGCGGGGCCTTCCTACGAGCAGTACTTC. Protein: CASSGLAGPSYEQYF.

The chain combines TRBV6-5 with TRBJ2-7; perhaps TRBD1 as D (6 bases). The CDR3 length is 13 residues. CDR1 is MNHEY and CDR2 is SVGAGI in the germline V gene. Trimming removed 6 bases from V and 5 bases from J, with 14 bases in between. The CDR3 here is CASRWDNSNEQYF. As DNA, the CDR3 is TGTGCCAGCAGGTGGGACAATTCCAACGAGCAGTACTTC.

Written as DNA, the CDR3 is TGCGCCACCACGCGGGCGGGGGCCTACGAGCAGTACTTC. Translating it yields CATTRAGAYEQYF. The gene calls are TRBV10-2 and TRBJ2-7, with 7 bases that match TRBD2. The CDR3 sequence is 13 residues long. Per germline, CDR1 WSHSY and CDR2 SAAADI. V lost 10 bases and J lost 2; bases outside the gene matches: 8.

The chain couples TRBV5-6 to TRBJ1-2; 8 bases are a match to TRBD1. CDR3 size: 15 residues. Trimming removed 4 bases from V and 5 bases from J; junction bases left unmatched: 10. Germline assignment: CDR1 SGHDT and CDR2 YYEEEE. CDR3 nucleotide sequence: TGTGCCAGCAGCAGCATGACAGGGGTGGGGTATGGCTACACCTTC. Protein: CASSSMTGVGYGYTF. The full variable domain, completed using reference TRBV5-6 and TRBJ1-2, is DAGVTQSPTHLIKTRGQQVTLRCSPKSGHDTVSWYQQALGQGPQFIFQYYEEEERQRGNFPDRFSGHQFPNYSSELNVNALLLGDSALYLCASSSMTGVGYGYTFGSGTRLTVV.

The J gene is TRBJ1-4, the V gene TRBV5-1; 7 positions agree with TRBD1. CDR3 size: 15 residues. V lost 0 bases, J lost 8 bases, and 7 bases stayed unmatched. Germline V gives CDR1 SGHRS, CDR2 YFSETQ. CDR3 DNA sequence: TGCGCCAGCAGCTTGGGGGGGACAGTGGGAGAAAAACTGTTTTTT. Encoded protein: CASSLGGTVGEKLFF.

The CDR3 DNA sequence: TGTGCCAGCGAGGAGGCACAGGGGGTTGAAAAACTGTTTTTT. Translation gives CASEEAQGVEKLFF. The chain carries TRBV28 and TRBJ1-4; 8 bases map to TRBD1. The germline V gene has CDR1 MDHEN and CDR2 SYDVKM. CDR3 length equals 14 residues. Trimming cost V 8 bases and J 7 bases; bases outside gene matches: 9.

This chain connects TRBV20-1 to TRBJ2-1; D is unclear. This CDR3 is built from 15 residues. Germline V lookup: CDR1 DFQATT, CDR2 SNEGSKA (reference sequence). With 3 bases removed from V and 2 bases from J, the gap between germline ends came to 14 bases. The CDR3 loop is CSASRSLATYNEQFF. CDR3 nucleotides: TGCAGTGCTAGTCGCTCCCTCGCTACCTACAATGAGCAGTTCTTC.

The rearrangement uses TRBV3-1 (or the pseudogene TRBV3-2) and TRBJ2-3; D remains unclear. The CDR3 has 14 residues. Germline V CDR1 and CDR2: LGHDT, YNNKEL (reference sequence). The V end was cut by 4 bases, the J end by 0 bases, with 8 bases between. The CDR3, as DNA: TGTGCCAGCAGCCCACTACTTAGCACAGATACGCAGTATTTT. Its protein is CASSPLLSTDTQYF.

The genes are TRBV10-3 and TRBJ1-3; unclear D gene. Germline V gene lookup returns CDR1 ENHRY and CDR2 SYGVKD. V lost 10 bases to trimming and J lost 4 bases, with 14 bases between them. This CDR3 is 13 amino acids long. The CDR3 bases are TGTGCCACCTTGACTTCTGGGGGAAACACCATATATTTT. Translated, it gives CATLTSGGNTIYF.

The chain combines TRBV3-1 (or the pseudogene TRBV3-2) with TRBJ1-5; D is ambiguous. From germline, CDR1 is LGHDT and CDR2 YNNKEL (reference sequence). V was cut by 4 bases and J by 3 bases, with 13 bases left in between. The CDR3 sequence is 15 residues long. The CDR3 loop is CASSRTGANNQPQHF. The CDR3 DNA reads as TGTGCCAGCAGCCGGACGGGAGCGAACAATCAGCCCCAGCATTTT.

In this sample, this clone turned up a few times. J is TRBJ2-7 and V is TRBV12-3 or TRBV12-4, with D unresolved. CDR3 length: 13 amino acids. Trimming took off 3 bases at V and 7 bases at J, with 13 bases between the two ends. Here the CDR3 reads CASSFSRFEEQYF. As DNA, the CDR3 is TGTGCCAGCAGTTTCTCCAGGTTTGAAGAGCAGTACTTC.

V and J are TRBV28 and TRBJ1-5, with TRBD1 identical over 9 bases. Unmatched junction bases numbered 9, after V lost 6 bases and J lost 3 bases. CDR3 size: 16 residues. CDR1 is MDHEN and CDR2 is SYDVKM in the germline V gene. The CDR3 DNA reads TGTGCCAGCAGCTCTGGACAGGGGTGGATCAATCAGCCCCAGCATTTT. It translates to CASSSGQGWINQPQHF.

This chain links TRBV19 with TRBJ1-5; TRBD1 aligns across 10 bases. The CDR3 spans 14 residues. Germline CDR1 LNHDA, CDR2 SQIVND (reference sequence). V dropped 9 bases and J dropped 8; count of bases not matched to a gene: 10. In nucleotides, the CDR3 is TGTGCCAGCAAGGGAACCGGACAGGGGGAGCCCCAGCATTTT. Protein sequence: CASKGTGQGEPQHF.

The chain links TRBV27 to TRBJ2-3; D remains unclear. The V end was cut by 0 bases, the J end by 5 bases, with 3 bases between. CDR3 length equals 12 residues. Germline V gives CDR1 MNHEY, CDR2 SMNVEV (reference sequence). This chain's CDR3 is CASSLSRDTQYF. CDR3 bases: TGTGCCAGCAGTTTATCGCGAGATACGCAGTATTTT.

CDR3 coding DNA: TGTGCCAGCAGTTTATATGGACTAGCGGGGGGCCAAGAGACCCAGTACTTC. This codes for CASSLYGLAGGQETQYF. J is TRBJ2-5 and V is TRBV27; 14 nucleotides agree with TRBD2. J gave up 1 base and V 1 base, and 2 bases lay outside the gene matches. The CDR3 contains 17 residues. Germline values: CDR1 MNHEY, CDR2 SMNVEV (reference sequence).

V usage is TRBV19 and J usage is TRBJ2-2, with D perhaps TRBD1 (5 bases). This CDR3 is built from 16 residues. Per the germline V gene, CDR1 is LNHDA and CDR2 is SQIVND (reference sequence). Trimming cost V 0 bases and J 1 base, with 9 bases left between them. CDR3 amino acids: CASSIDLTGNTGELFF. DNA for the CDR3: TGTGCCAGTAGTATAGATTTAACAGGGAACACCGGGGAGCTGTTTTTT.

The chain recombines TRBV13 with TRBJ2-7, with a tentative D call TRBD1 (6 bases). The CDR3 is made up of 13 amino acids. The germline V gene encodes CDR1 PRHDT and CDR2 FYEKMQ (reference sequence). The ends were cut back, 8 bases at V and 4 bases at J, with 15 bases in the middle. The CDR3 DNA is TGTGCCAGCGCTAGGGGACAAGCTTACGAGCAGTACTTC. Translating it yields CASARGQAYEQYF.